This T cell receptor (beta chain) was identified in a study of blood T cell repertoires in COVID-19. Study context: Donors in the United States, Italy and Spain gave samples during acute or convalescent COVID-19. Sample material is recorded as cDNA or gDNA derived from T cells, B-cell-depleted T cells, or PBMCs.

Ages ranged from about 18 to 89 years, with residence in under 25 US areas. Germline CDR1 and CDR2: SGHDT and YYEEEE. V shed 1 base and J shed 3 bases, with 14 bases lying between them. The CDR3 sequence is 17 residues long. As processed by the authors: Amplified reference gene primers provided the basis for estimating nucleated cell counts. Repertoires were generated with immunoSEQ multiplex PCR, while TCRdb's copy carries only in-frame clones and drops some. That table supplies the V and J calls and clone size; D and trimming were determined from the DNA. The data show approximately 140,000 clones, roughly 90% seen once.

The sequence derives from a woman aged 35 to 49 who had been exposed to COVID-19. The rearrangement joins TRBV5-6 to TRBJ1-6, with a tentative D call TRBD1 (5 bases). The specimen sequenced was PBMCs or T cells enriched from blood (not recorded which). The CDR3 sequence is CASSLWLEGVYNSPLHF. The CDR3 bases are TGTGCCAGCAGCTTGTGGCTCGAAGGGGTCTATAATTCACCCCTCCACTTT.